The rows below give T cell receptor beta chains drawn from one sample of a study of siplizumab effects on memory and regulatory T cells. The assay was immunoSEQ multiplex PCR, and TCRdb's table has in-frame clones only and misses some. The data contain about 66,000 clones, roughly 97% of them singletons. Sequenced material: naive CD8+ T cells sorted from blood. These receptor sequences come from a human donor in good health. The CDR3 runs from the conserved cysteine through the conserved F or W. The D gene is left open where the match is weak.

CDR3aa: CASSYSDGYTF; len: 11; d_gene: NA; v_gene: TRBV19; j_gene: TRBJ1-2
CDR3aa: CASTLLLEQYF; len: 11; d_gene: NA; v_gene: TRBV6-8; j_gene: TRBJ2-7
CDR3aa: CASSPSLGYEQYF; len: 13; d_gene: NA; v_gene: TRBV27; j_gene: TRBJ2-7
CDR3aa: CASSMGTGAYEQYF; len: 14; d_gene: TRBD1; v_gene: TRBV19; j_gene: TRBJ2-7
CDR3aa: CASSLEPYEQYF; len: 12; d_gene: NA; v_gene: TRBV7-7; j_gene: TRBJ2-7
CDR3aa: CASSTWTGATNEKLFF; len: 16; d_gene: NA; v_gene: TRBV28; j_gene: TRBJ1-4
CDR3aa: CANPGGQPQHF; len: 11; d_gene: NA; v_gene: TRBV27; j_gene: TRBJ1-5
CDR3aa: CASSWGLAGGPRTDTQYF; len: 18; d_gene: TRBD2; v_gene: TRBV5-8; j_gene: TRBJ2-3
CDR3aa: CASSQDDGSGPYEQYF; len: 16; d_gene: NA; v_gene: TRBV4-1; j_gene: TRBJ2-7
CDR3aa: CASAEGRGAYEQYF; len: 14; d_gene: NA; v_gene: TRBV9; j_gene: TRBJ2-7
CDR3aa: CASSGLDRLSGNTIYF; len: 16; d_gene: NA; v_gene: TRBV9; j_gene: TRBJ1-3
CDR3aa: CASSLDGTGYNEQFF; len: 15; d_gene: TRBD1; v_gene: TRBV13; j_gene: TRBJ2-1
CDR3aa: CASSDVAKRNTIYF; len: 14; d_gene: NA; v_gene: TRBV6-4; j_gene: TRBJ1-3
CDR3aa: CASSDGTGGIEGTEAFF; len: 17; d_gene: TRBD1; v_gene: TRBV2; j_gene: TRBJ1-1
CDR3aa: CASSLTSGRTDTQYF; len: 15; d_gene: TRBD2; v_gene: TRBV7-7; j_gene: TRBJ2-3
CDR3aa: CASSLAPYREQFF; len: 13; d_gene: NA; v_gene: TRBV11-3; j_gene: TRBJ2-1
CDR3aa: CASSLAWAGGYYEQYF; len: 16; d_gene: TRBD2; v_gene: TRBV5-1; j_gene: TRBJ2-7
CDR3aa: CASSLGWTAKHNEQFF; len: 16; d_gene: NA; v_gene: TRBV7-9; j_gene: TRBJ2-1
CDR3aa: CASSVAGSNEKLFF; len: 14; d_gene: NA; v_gene: TRBV9; j_gene: TRBJ1-4
CDR3aa: CASSLGDSYNSPLHF; len: 15; d_gene: NA; v_gene: TRBV7-9; j_gene: TRBJ1-6
CDR3aa: CASSPEGGELYEQYF; len: 15; d_gene: NA; v_gene: TRBV9; j_gene: TRBJ2-7
CDR3aa: CASGRLNTEAFF; len: 12; d_gene: NA; v_gene: TRBV6-1; j_gene: TRBJ1-1
CDR3aa: CASSFSGDREQYF; len: 13; d_gene: NA; v_gene: TRBV7-3; j_gene: TRBJ2-7
CDR3aa: CASSLGTGLGYNEQFF; len: 16; d_gene: TRBD1; v_gene: TRBV7-9; j_gene: TRBJ2-1
CDR3aa: CASSVGGVQETQYF; len: 14; d_gene: NA; v_gene: TRBV9; j_gene: TRBJ2-5
CDR3aa: CASSVTGGNTEAFF; len: 14; d_gene: TRBD1; v_gene: TRBV6-1; j_gene: TRBJ1-1
CDR3aa: CASTSIYGAGPQDTQYF; len: 17; d_gene: NA; v_gene: TRBV5-1; j_gene: TRBJ2-3
CDR3aa: CASSGARDGYTF; len: 12; d_gene: NA; v_gene: TRBV9; j_gene: TRBJ1-2
CDR3aa: CASSERDAANYGYTF; len: 15; d_gene: NA; v_gene: TRBV5-6; j_gene: TRBJ1-2
CDR3aa: CASSQQGTYGYTF; len: 13; d_gene: TRBD1; v_gene: TRBV27; j_gene: TRBJ1-2
CDR3aa: CASSPGTAFGYTF; len: 13; d_gene: NA; v_gene: TRBV21-1; j_gene: TRBJ1-2
CDR3aa: CASSVASGGDGGYTF; len: 15; d_gene: TRBD1; v_gene: TRBV19; j_gene: TRBJ1-2
CDR3aa: CASSPTSTDTQYF; len: 13; d_gene: NA; v_gene: TRBV5-6; j_gene: TRBJ2-3
CDR3aa: CASSSGEDYNEQFF; len: 14; d_gene: NA; v_gene: TRBV7-3; j_gene: TRBJ2-1
CDR3aa: CASSSFEGGNQPQHF; len: 15; d_gene: NA; v_gene: TRBV11-1; j_gene: TRBJ1-5
CDR3aa: CATSRDGTGQFVYYGYTF; len: 18; d_gene: TRBD1; v_gene: TRBV15; j_gene: TRBJ1-2
CDR3aa: CASSYIKEGARYGYTF; len: 16; d_gene: TRBD1; v_gene: TRBV6-5; j_gene: TRBJ1-2
CDR3aa: CASSSYTDTQYF; len: 12; d_gene: NA; v_gene: TRBV19; j_gene: TRBJ2-3
CDR3aa: CASSPRTSGGATDTQYF; len: 17; d_gene: TRBD2; v_gene: TRBV4-3; j_gene: TRBJ2-3
CDR3aa: CASRWGQGNSPLHF; len: 14; d_gene: NA; v_gene: TRBV27; j_gene: TRBJ1-6
CDR3aa: CASRRGTEAFF; len: 11; d_gene: NA; v_gene: TRBV28; j_gene: TRBJ1-1
CDR3aa: CASSSGQGPDTQYF; len: 14; d_gene: TRBD1; v_gene: TRBV27; j_gene: TRBJ2-3
CDR3aa: CATPGGMHGYTF; len: 12; d_gene: NA; v_gene: TRBV28; j_gene: TRBJ1-2
CDR3aa: CASIDRANTDTQYF; len: 14; d_gene: TRBD1; v_gene: TRBV2; j_gene: TRBJ2-3
CDR3aa: CASSYQLAGGETQYF; len: 15; d_gene: TRBD2; v_gene: TRBV6-5; j_gene: TRBJ2-5
CDR3aa: CASSSGVGEAFF; len: 12; d_gene: NA; v_gene: TRBV28; j_gene: TRBJ1-1
CDR3aa: CASSPDPQVAEAFF; len: 14; d_gene: NA; v_gene: TRBV6-4; j_gene: TRBJ1-1
CDR3aa: CASSLGNSYNEQFF; len: 14; d_gene: NA; v_gene: TRBV11-3; j_gene: TRBJ2-1
CDR3aa: CASSYAGGITDTQYF; len: 15; d_gene: TRBD2; v_gene: TRBV6-5; j_gene: TRBJ2-3